The source of this T cell receptor beta chain is a study of blood T cell repertoires in COVID-19. Study information: Researchers got acute and convalescent COVID-19 samples from the United States, Italy and Spain. Nucleic acid was either cDNA or gDNA, and it came from T cells, B-cell-depleted T cells, or PBMCs.

Per the original methods: Scientists estimated how many nucleated cells there were by amplifying reference gene primers. TCRdb's copy holds only in-frame clones and misses some; the assay was immunoSEQ multiplex PCR. From that table come the V and J calls and clone size; the DNA was used to work out D and trimming. The sample lists under 250,000 clones, 65% to 85% occurring once. V lost 4 bases to trimming and J lost 6 bases; unmatched junction nucleotides: 7. The length of the CDR3 is 15 residues. Germline V lookup: CDR1 MGHRA, CDR2 YSYEKL. The material sequenced was peripheral blood. The V and J genes are TRBV4-1 and TRBJ2-1; 9 nucleotides match TRBD2. The source is a man aged 35-49 years with active or convalescent COVID-19. CDR3 sequence reads: CASSRLGLALNEQFF. CDR3 bases: TGCGCCAGCAGCCGCCTGGGACTAGCACTCAATGAGCAGTTCTTC.